These T cell receptor beta chains were read from a single sample in a study of Graves' ophthalmopathy and Graves' hyperthyroidism. TCRdb passed the multiplex PCR reads through MiXCR, listing each CDR3 protein once. Of roughly 610,000 distinct CDR3 sequences listed, 22% are singletons. Sequencing input: peripheral blood. The receptor set was obtained from a woman between 18 and 29 years old with stable Graves' hyperthyroidism. Some clones in this sample may be carry-over from other donors' samples. The CDR3 runs from the conserved cysteine through the conserved F or W. The D gene is left open where the match is weak. The size of a clone is reported for some rows only, either as once, few or many, or as a class for expanded clones.

V,J,length,D,size,DNA,CDR3
TRBV6-5,TRBJ2-7,14,NA,many,TGTGCCAGCAGTTCGCGCCAGGCTTCCTACGAGCAGTACTTC,CASSSRQASYEQYF
TRBV3-1,TRBJ1-5,13,NA,NA,TGTGCCAGCAGCCAAAAAGGCAATCAGCCCCAGCATTTT,CASSQKGNQPQHF
TRBV6-5,TRBJ1-2,12,TRBD1,many,TGTGCCAGCAGTTACCCACAGGGGGGCTACACCTTC,CASSYPQGGYTF
TRBV28,TRBJ2-5,13,NA,few,TGTGCCAGCAGATGGACTCCCGCGGAGACCCAGTACTTC,CASRWTPAETQYF
TRBV6-1,TRBJ2-2,14,NA,many,TGTGCCAGCAGTCGAGCGCGAGGCACCGGGGAGCTGTTTTTT,CASSRARGTGELFF
TRBV12-3/TRBV12-4,TRBJ1-1,12,NA,many,TGTGCCAGCAGTCCAGGGTATACTGAAGCTTTCTTT,CASSPGYTEAFF
TRBV5-5,TRBJ2-7,16,NA,NA,TGTGCCAGCAGCTTGGCCGAAGGGACTTTTACCTACGAGCAGTACTTC,CASSLAEGTFTYEQYF
TRBV28,TRBJ1-2,13,NA,NA,TGTGCCAGCAAAGACGGGACAACGGGTGGCTACACCTTC,CASKDGTTGGYTF
TRBV4-2,TRBJ2-7,17,TRBD2,NA,TGTGCCAGCAGCCAGAGGACTAGCGGGAGCGGCTCTTACGAGCAGTACTTC,CASSQRTSGSGSYEQYF
TRBV12-5,TRBJ2-7,12,NA,NA,TGTGCTAGTGGTCCCTTTGAGGGCGAGCAGTACTTC,CASGPFEGEQYF
TRBV27,TRBJ2-5,14,TRBD1,many,TGTGCCAGCAGTCCAGGACAGGGGTGGGAGACCCAGTACTTC,CASSPGQGWETQYF
TRBV20-1,TRBJ1-1,13,NA,many,TGCAGTGCTAGACGGGGACACCACACTGAAGCTTTCTTT,CSARRGHHTEAFF
TRBV20-1,TRBJ2-7,14,NA,NA,TGCAGTGCTAGAGATAGGCGATCGTCCTACGAGCAGTACTTC,CSARDRRSSYEQYF
TRBV12-3/TRBV12-4,TRBJ2-2,13,TRBD1,NA,TGTGCCAGCAGTCGGACAGGGATCGGGGAGCTGTTTTTT,CASSRTGIGELFF
TRBV6-5,TRBJ2-7,14,TRBD2,NA,TGTGCCAGCAGTTACGGGGGAGGGACTCACGAGCAGTACTTC,CASSYGGGTHEQYF
TRBV20-1,TRBJ1-6,14,NA,many,TGCAGTGCTAGAGTACAGGGTAATAATTCACCCCTCCACTTT,CSARVQGNNSPLHF
TRBV28,TRBJ2-7,13,NA,NA,TGTGCCAGCACCCCGCAACCCCTTGGGGAGCAGTACTTC,CASTPQPLGEQYF
TRBV6-5,TRBJ1-6,17,NA,many,TGTGCCAGCAGTTACGATAGGTCATCCTATACAAATTCACCCCTCCACTTT,CASSYDRSSYTNSPLHF
TRBV30,TRBJ2-4,11,NA,many,TGTGCCTGGAGTGTTCAAAACATTCAGTACTTC,CAWSVQNIQYF
TRBV3-1,TRBJ2-5,16,NA,many,TGTGCCAGCAGCCAACGATCTAGGTATGGGGTAGAGACCCAGTACTTC,CASSQRSRYGVETQYF
TRBV2,TRBJ2-5,15,NA,many,TGTGCCAGCAGTGAAGTTGGCCTCCTCGAAGAGACCCAGTACTTC,CASSEVGLLEETQYF
TRBV12-3/TRBV12-4,TRBJ2-7,18,NA,many,TGTGCCAGCAGTCCCCGACGACCAACGGTAGTACAGGCCTACGAGCAGTACTTC,CASSPRRPTVVQAYEQYF
TRBV19,TRBJ1-5,16,NA,many,TGTGCCAGTACCCGGGTCGGTAGCTATAGCAATCAGCCCCAGCATTTT,CASTRVGSYSNQPQHF